A selection of T cell receptor beta chains follows, all from one sample in a study of post-analysis software for immune sequencing data. TCRdb re-called the PCR reads with MiXCR, one entry per CDR3 protein. The sample has roughly 200,000 distinct CDR3 sequences; around 30% are singletons. Sequencing was performed on blood. These receptor sequences come from a girl between 2 and 17 years old with multiple sclerosis. The CDR3 runs from the conserved cysteine through the conserved F or W. D genes are given only for firm matches. Where a row states a size, it is once, few, many or the class of an expanded clone; other rows omit it.

j_call | d_call | v_call | clone_size | cdr3_aa | cdr3_nt
TRBJ2-5 | TRBD2 | TRBV12-3/TRBV12-4 | many | CASSGLAGGNTFQETQYF | TGTGCCAGCAGTGGGCTAGCGGGGGGAAATACATTCCAAGAGACCCAGTACTTC
TRBJ2-7 | . | TRBV29-1 | many | CSVEKGEGYEQYF | TGCAGCGTTGAAAAGGGTGAAGGCTACGAGCAGTACTTC
TRBJ1-1 | TRBD1 | TRBV29-1 | many | CSARQGEGEAFF | TGCAGCGCCCGACAGGGGGAGGGTGAAGCTTTCTTT
TRBJ2-3 | . | TRBV5-1 | many | CASSPYIADTDTQYF | TGCGCCAGCAGCCCTTATATAGCAGACACAGATACGCAGTATTTT
TRBJ1-2 | . | TRBV19 | . | CASSMAAGGYTF | TGTGCCAGTAGTATGGCCGCGGGGGGCTACACCTTC
TRBJ2-1 | . | TRBV6-5 | once | CPYNEQFF | TGTCCCTACAATGAGCAGTTCTTC
TRBJ1-6 | . | TRBV7-3 | many | CASSLEGLGSPLHF | TGTGCCAGCAGCTTGGAGGGCCTAGGTTCACCCCTCCACTTT
TRBJ2-2 | TRBD1 | TRBV29-1 | . | CSVGDRGRRTGELFF | TGCAGCGTTGGGGACAGGGGGCGCAGGACCGGGGAGCTGTTTTTT
TRBJ1-4 | . | TRBV6-5 | few | CASRRGGEKLFF | TGTGCCAGCAGAAGGGGGGGGGAAAAACTGTTTTTT
TRBJ2-1 | . | TRBV20-1 | . | CRVQGGNEQFF | TGCAGAGTTCAGGGGGGCAATGAGCAGTTCTTC
TRBJ1-2 | . | TRBV20-1 | many | CSASLPDRMEESYGYTF | TGCAGTGCTAGTTTGCCTGACAGGATGGAGGAAAGCTATGGCTACACCTTC
TRBJ2-6 | . | TRBV3-1 | . | CASSQLKGVSGANVPTF | TGTGCCAGCAGCCAATTAAAGGGCGTCTCTGGGGCCAACGTCCCGACTTTC
TRBJ1-1 | TRBD1 | TRBV20-1 | . | CSARAPWGRGLTEAFF | TGCAGTGCTAGAGCCCCCTGGGGGAGGGGGCTTACTGAAGCTTTCTTT
TRBJ2-5 | TRBD2 | TRBV7-2 | . | CASSLAREAETQYF | TGTGCCAGCAGCTTAGCGCGGGAGGCGGAGACCCAGTACTTC
TRBJ2-7 | . | TRBV6-6 | many | CASSYAGPIPYEQYF | TGTGCCAGCAGTTACGCGGGACCGATCCCCTACGAGCAGTACTTC
TRBJ2-3 | TRBD2 | TRBV2 | . | CASSDDLAGATDTQYF | TGTGCCAGCAGTGATGACCTAGCGGGAGCCACAGATACGCAGTATTTT